Below are 9 T cell receptor beta chains sequenced from a single sample in a study of radiotherapy plus CTLA-4 blockade in lung cancer. Profiled with immunoSEQ multiplex PCR; TCRdb holds only in-frame clones, not every one. The sample lists roughly 32,000 clones; 65% to 75% were seen once. Sequencing was performed on peripheral blood, taken from a patient treated with radiotherapy plus ipilimumab. Every receptor here comes from a human donor with non-small cell lung cancer who had stable disease on radiotherapy plus ipilimumab.

The chain carries TRBV7-9 and TRBJ2-7; 14 bases are a match to TRBD2. There are 14 residues in the CDR3. With 5 bases clipped from V and 9 bases from J, the junction kept 6 bases outside the gene matches. CDR1 and CDR2 (germline): SEHNR, FQNEAQ (reference sequence). This chain's CDR3 is CASSETSGRAGQYF. The CDR3 DNA sequence: TGTGCCAGCAGCGAGACTAGCGGGAGGGCCGGGCAGTACTTC.

The CDR3 coding sequence is TGCGCCAGCAGCGTAAGGACTAGCGCTAATGAGCAGTTCTTC. It codes for CASSVRTSANEQFF. The chain combines TRBV5-1 with TRBJ2-1, with TRBD2 identical over 9 bases. The length of the CDR3 is 14 residues. CDR1 and CDR2 from the germline V gene are SGHRS and YFSETQ. The V and J ends lost 4 bases and 7 bases, in that order; junction bases with no gene match: 6.

The chain has TRBV27 and TRBJ2-1; D is possibly TRBD2 (6 bases). In germline, CDR1 is MNHEY, CDR2 SMNVEV (reference sequence). With 8 bases removed from V and 3 bases from J, the gap between germline ends came to 8 bases. CDR3 length: 12 residues. The CDR3: CASGTVYNEQFF. The CDR3 DNA is TGTGCCAGCGGGACTGTCTACAATGAGCAGTTCTTC.

The chain has TRBV4-3 and TRBJ2-1; 8 bases align to TRBD2. Germline CDR1 is LGHNA and CDR2 is YSLEER. V lost 0 bases to trimming and J lost 7 bases; unmatched junction nucleotides: 14. The CDR3 sequence is 18 residues long. CDR3 in DNA: TGCGCCAGCAGCCAAGACGCGCCAGCGGGGGCGCATTTGAATGAGCAGTTCTTC. Translated, it gives CASSQDAPAGAHLNEQFF.

The chain carries TRBV19 and TRBJ1-5; no definite D call. Between the trimmed V and J ends, which lost 6 bases and 4 bases, there was a span of 10 bases. The length of the CDR3 is 13 residues. In germline, CDR1 is LNHDA, CDR2 SQIVND (reference sequence). The CDR3 region is CASSTALNQPQHF. The CDR3 nucleotides are TGTGCCAGTAGCACAGCACTAAATCAGCCCCAGCATTTT.

The genes are TRBV4-1 and TRBJ2-1; possibly TRBD2 for D (6 bases). CDR1 and CDR2 (germline): MGHRA, YSYEKL. The CDR3 has 17 amino acids. V gave up 1 base and J gave up 1 base, with 14 bases separating them. CDR3 amino acids: CASSQGPLARSYNEQFF. The CDR3 DNA reads TGCGCCAGCAGCCAAGGGCCTCTAGCGAGATCCTACAATGAGCAGTTCTTC.

This chain joins TRBV2 and TRBJ2-1, with TRBD2 matching 7 bases. Trimming cost V 7 bases and J 6 bases; bases outside gene matches: 6. This CDR3 region has 13 residues. Germline loops: CDR1 SNHLY, CDR2 FYNNEI. CDR3 nucleotides: TGTGCCAGCACCGGGAGGAGAATCAATGAGCAGTTCTTC. Its translation is CASTGRRINEQFF.

This clone was seen a single time. This rearrangement joins TRBV7-8 to TRBJ1-1, with 7 bases identical to TRBD1. CDR1 and CDR2 from the germline V gene are SGHVS and FQNEAQ. CDR3 length: 16 amino acids. V lost 0 bases to trimming and J lost 1 base; unmatched junction nucleotides: 5. CDR3 bases: TGTGCCAGCAGCTTAGCAGACAGGGTCCGGAACACTGAAGCTTTCTTT. Translating gives CASSLADRVRNTEAFF.

V usage is TRBV11-2 and J usage is TRBJ1-1; D ambiguous. With 1 base removed from V and 1 base from J, the gap between germline ends came to 7 bases. This CDR3 comprises 14 residues. Germline loops: CDR1 SGHAT, CDR2 FQNNGV. The CDR3 here is CASSLVLGNTEAFF. The CDR3 nucleotides are TGTGCCAGCAGCTTAGTGTTAGGGAACACTGAAGCTTTCTTT.